This TCR beta chain was identified during a study of tissue T cells after allogeneic stem cell transplantation. Trimming cost V 4 bases and J 4 bases; bases outside gene matches: 3. Germline V CDR1 and CDR2: KGHPV, FQNQEV (reference sequence). The CDR3 is 14 residues long. This clone was seen a few times. The antigen remains unidentified. Mouse germline and gene names are used. The read terminates 1 residue ahead of where the CDR3 ends, so the germline J gene completes it. The same CDR3 is also encoded by other DNA sequences in this sample. Time point indicated: mouse harvest day 7 after allogeneic transplant. Mouse grafts combined 10^7 T-cell-depleted bone marrow cells with 10^6 splenic CD5+ T cells. Tissues came from B6→BALB/c major-mismatch GVHD mice at day 7 or 14. TCRdb's copy holds only in-frame clones and misses some; the assay was immunoSEQ multiplex PCR. The sample has about 8,200 clones, under 55% seen once.

Study results and caveats: Blood and spleen captured only part of the tissue TCR repertoire. Motif-based clustering found tissue-specific repertoire signatures shared across patients, though few clones were shared.

This receptor was identified in a female BALB/c mouse given C57BL/6 T cells with graft-versus-host disease after an allogeneic hematopoietic cell transplant. This sequence joins TRBV26 and TRBJ1-3; 8 bases match TRBD1. Sequences were obtained from gut tissue. Partial CDR3 DNA: TGTGCCAGCAGTCCGGACAGGGCCGGAAATACGCTCTAT. Its protein product is CASSPDRAGNTLY. The full CDR3 is CASSPDRAGNTLYF.